These 29 T cell receptor beta chains originate from one sample sequenced in a study of response to subunit inactivated influenza vaccine. TCRdb analysed the RT-PCR reads with MiXCR anew, one entry per CDR3 protein. The repertoire holds more than 400,000 distinct CDR3 sequences, with over 9.5% as singletons. Material: PBMCs from blood, obtained roughly 6 weeks after vaccination. The receptors were sampled from a man in his fifties who received an inactivated influenza vaccine.

This clonotype was counted a few times. This rearrangement joins TRBV12-3 or TRBV12-4 to TRBJ2-1; D remains ambiguous. Deletions cut 6 bases from V and 9 bases from J, with 12 bases between. The CDR3 consists of 12 residues. The CDR3: CASSSLTFEQFF. The CDR3 DNA reads as TGTGCCAGCAGCTCTTTGACGTTTGAGCAGTTCTTC.

This clonotype was found a few times. The V and J genes are TRBV7-2 and TRBJ2-7; D is uncertain. Germline V gene sequence: CDR1 SGHTA, CDR2 FQGNSA. V gave up 5 bases and J gave up 4 bases, with 9 bases separating them. This CDR3 has 12 residues. This CDR3 is CASSAIAYEQYF. CDR3 sequence (DNA): TGTGCCAGCAGCGCCATTGCGTACGAGCAGTACTTC.

The table lists this clonotype with many counts. The chain joins TRBV20-1 to TRBJ2-5; possibly TRBD1 for D (6 bases). This CDR3 comprises 13 residues. V lost 5 bases and J 1 base, leaving 11 bases between the germline ends. Germline CDR1 reads DFQATT; CDR2 reads SNEGSKA (reference sequence). The DNA for the CDR3 is TGCAGTGCTCCCAGGGGCAGCCAAGAGACCCAGTACTTC. It is translated as CSAPRGSQETQYF.

This sequence joins TRBV20-1 and TRBJ1-2; tentative D call: TRBD1 (5 bases). The germline V gene has CDR1 DFQATT and CDR2 SNEGSKA (reference sequence). Trimming cost V 1 base and J 2 bases, with 17 bases left between them. The CDR3 runs 16 residues. The CDR3 nucleotides are TGCAGTGCTAGAGTTCTCGGGGGGACTACCAACTATGGCTACACCTTC. The encoded protein is CSARVLGGTTNYGYTF.

The chain is built from TRBV3-1 and TRBJ1-2, with 7 nucleotides matching TRBD1. V shed 5 bases and J 1 base; nucleotides not matched to a gene: 7. CDR3 length equals 15 residues. Germline V gene sequence: CDR1 LGHDT, CDR2 YNNKEL (reference sequence). The CDR3 DNA reads TGTGCCAGCAGCACACGGACAGGCGATAACTATGGCTACACCTTC. Protein: CASSTRTGDNYGYTF.

This clonotype was seen more than once but under ten times. This rearrangement joins TRBV7-9 to TRBJ2-1; 10 positions match TRBD1. This CDR3 region has 13 residues. The ends lost 7 bases at V and 9 bases at J; junction bases unmatched: 6. CDR1 and CDR2 (germline): SEHNR, FQNEAQ (reference sequence). CDR3 DNA: TGTGCCAGCACCATCGGACAGGGGGGTGAGCAGTTCTTC. Translated, it gives CASTIGQGGEQFF.

Only a few counts were recorded for this clonotype. V gene TRBV3-1 combines with J gene TRBJ1-1, with 8 bases identical to TRBD1. Germline V gives CDR1 LGHDT, CDR2 YNNKEL (reference sequence). The CDR3 consists of 14 residues. After removal of 4 bases from V and 7 bases from J, the junction contained 8 bases not matched to a gene. DNA of the CDR3: TGTGCCAGCAGCCTACCGGACAGGGTTAGTGAAGCTTTCTTT. Translating gives CASSLPDRVSEAFF.

The rearrangement links TRBV2 to TRBJ2-5; 7 bases fit TRBD1. The J segment lost 5 bases and the V segment lost 6 bases, leaving 9 bases of the junction unmatched. The V gene's germline CDR1 is SNHLY and CDR2 FYNNEI. The CDR3 covers 14 residues. CDR3 in DNA: TGTGCCAGCAGAGAGACAGGGTGGGGTGAGACCCAGTACTTC. This sequence encodes CASRETGWGETQYF.

There are many counts of this clonotype. The CDR3 region has the DNA TGTGCCATCAGTGATTCAGGGGCACTTGATGGCTACACCTTC. Translating it yields CAISDSGALDGYTF. This chain uses TRBV10-3 with TRBJ1-2; TRBD1 might be the D (6 bases). This CDR3 contains 14 residues. Deletions cut 3 bases from V and 6 bases from J, with 14 bases between. CDR1 and CDR2 (germline): ENHRY, SYGVKD.

This clonotype was seen only a few times. The J gene is TRBJ2-5, the V gene TRBV4-2; D is uncertain. Germline CDR1 reads LGHNA; CDR2 reads YNFKEQ. CDR3 length: 14 amino acids. Trimming shortened V by 4 bases and J by 5 bases, and 14 bases separated the two germline ends. Written as DNA, the CDR3 is TGTGCCAGCAGCCCCGGACGAAAAGTGGAGACCCAGTACTTC. Protein: CASSPGRKVETQYF.

The genes are TRBV4-3 and TRBJ2-6, with 10 bases lining up with TRBD1. Germline values: CDR1 LGHNA, CDR2 YSLEER. The CDR3 length is 18 residues. V trimming: 4 bases; J trimming: 0 bases; junction bases outside the gene matches: 6. The CDR3 DNA is TGCGCCAGCAGCCCAGGGGACAGGGGATACTCTGGGGCCAACGTCCTGACTTTC. Translated: CASSPGDRGYSGANVLTF.

This chain joins TRBV15 and TRBJ2-5, with 7 bases fitting TRBD1. Trimming at V came to 8 bases and at J to 6 bases, leaving 6 bases not matched to a gene. CDR3 length: 12 residues. Germline V CDR1 and CDR2: LNHNV, YYDKDF (reference sequence). DNA of the CDR3: TGTGCCACCTGGGAACAGGGGAAGACCCAGTACTTC. This encodes CATWEQGKTQYF.

This clonotype was seen a few times. The chain employs TRBV5-1 and TRBJ2-3, with TRBD2 as a possible D gene (6 bases). The CDR3 length is 15 residues. Germline loops: CDR1 SGHRS, CDR2 YFSETQ. V shed 0 bases and J shed 6 bases, with 14 bases lying between them. CDR3 sequence: CASSLARGRSDTQYF. Here the CDR3 DNA reads TGCGCCAGCAGCTTGGCCAGAGGGAGGTCGGATACGCAGTATTTT.

This clonotype was recorded a few times. The chain joins TRBV6-2 or TRBV6-3 to TRBJ2-7, with TRBD1 matching 7 bases. Per germline, CDR1 MNHEY and CDR2 SVGEGT. J lost 1 base, V lost 2 bases, and 5 bases had no gene match. The length of the CDR3 is 15 residues. CDR3 coding DNA: TGTGCCAGCAGTTACCAGCCGGGACAGTCCTACGAGCAGTACTTC. Amino acids: CASSYQPGQSYEQYF.

This clonotype was recorded a few times. V gene TRBV15 combines with J gene TRBJ2-5; perhaps TRBD2 as D (5 bases). The germline CDR1 and CDR2 sequences are LNHNV and YYDKDF (reference sequence). This CDR3 region has 13 residues. Trimming cost V 5 bases and J 1 base, with 8 bases left between them. In nucleotides, the CDR3 is TGTGCCACCAGCCGGAGGATCCAAGAGACCCAGTACTTC. Amino acid sequence: CATSRRIQETQYF.

A note on this clonotype: At one boundary the junction diverges from the germline segment, which might be a read error. The V and J genes are TRBV20-1 and TRBJ2-3; weak D call: TRBD2 (5 bases). CDR3 length: 14 residues. CDR1 and CDR2 from the germline V gene are DFQATT and SNEGSKA (reference sequence). The chain's CDR3 is CSTSYQGGTDTQYF. CDR3 coding DNA: TGCAGTACTAGTTATCAAGGCGGCACAGATACGCAATATTTT.

The gene calls are TRBV2 and TRBJ1-1, with D tentatively TRBD1 (6 bases). Trimming removed 3 bases from V and 10 bases from J, with 12 bases in between. This CDR3 comprises 12 residues. The germline CDR1 and CDR2 sequences are SNHLY and FYNNEI. CDR3 sequence: CASSDLGGPAFF. DNA of the CDR3: TGTGCCAGCAGTGATTTAGGGGGGCCAGCTTTCTTT.

A single count supports this clonotype. The rearrangement uses TRBV19 and TRBJ2-5, with a weak D call TRBD2 (5 bases). The CDR3 loop spans 14 amino acids. Germline CDR1 reads LNHDA; CDR2 reads SQIVND (reference sequence). V lost 8 bases, J lost 1 base, and 14 bases lay in between. The CDR3 here is CASRAAVTQETQYF. CDR3 DNA sequence: TGTGCCAGTCGGGCAGCGGTGACCCAAGAGACCCAGTACTTC.

This clonotype was detected a few times. This chain links TRBV7-2 with TRBJ2-1; TRBD2 aligns across 8 bases. V lost 8 bases, J lost 3 bases, and 15 bases stayed unmatched. Germline V lookup: CDR1 SGHTA, CDR2 FQGNSA. This CDR3 has 17 amino acids. The CDR3 here is CASGHGGAGGNYNEQFF. CDR3 coding DNA: TGTGCCAGCGGTCACGGTGGGGCGGGAGGAAACTACAATGAGCAGTTCTTC.

There are many counts of this clonotype. J is TRBJ1-6 and V is TRBV7-2; the D is unclear. With 5 bases removed from V and 10 bases from J, the gap between germline ends came to 15 bases. This CDR3 is built from 14 residues. Per the germline V gene, CDR1 is SGHTA and CDR2 is FQGNSA. Here the CDR3 reads CASSPGPVQSPLHF. DNA for the CDR3: TGTGCCAGCAGCCCGGGCCCCGTACAGTCACCCCTCCACTTT.

The chain links TRBV13 to TRBJ2-5; TRBD1 might be the D (6 bases). The V and J ends lost 2 bases and 3 bases respectively, with 19 bases between them. Per germline, CDR1 PRHDT and CDR2 FYEKMQ (reference sequence). CDR3 length: 17 residues. This chain's CDR3 is CASSLSGWAGVEETQYF. CDR3 sequence (DNA): TGTGCCAGCAGCTTATCGGGGTGGGCAGGGGTGGAAGAGACCCAGTACTTC.

There are many counts of this clonotype. Its ends do not fully match the called genes, so a read error is possible. V and J are TRBV5-1 and TRBJ2-5, with D maybe TRBD2 (6 bases). The V gene's germline CDR1 is SGHRS and CDR2 YFSETQ. The CDR3 extends over 15 amino acids. CDR3 sequence: CASSLAGGGQETQYF. The CDR3 DNA sequence: TGTGCCAGCAGCTTGGCCGGTGGAGGGCAAGAGACCCAGTACTTC.

This clonotype was detected a few times. J is TRBJ2-3 and V is TRBV27; D not certain. Germline CDR1 reads MNHEY; CDR2 reads SMNVEV (reference sequence). The CDR3 sequence is 14 residues long. V was trimmed by 3 bases and J by 0 bases, leaving 7 bases between them. CDR3 DNA: TGTGCCAGCAGTTTCCCCACTAGCACAGATACGCAGTATTTT. Its protein is CASSFPTSTDTQYF.

The chain employs TRBV12-3 or TRBV12-4 and TRBJ1-5, with 7 bases aligning to TRBD1. The CDR3 sequence is 13 residues long. The trim removed 6 bases at V and 6 bases at J, leaving 5 bases unmatched. This CDR3 reads CASRGTVGQPQHF. In DNA form, the CDR3 reads TGTGCCAGCAGAGGGACAGTGGGTCAGCCCCAGCATTTT.

This clonotype was counted at least ten times. The J gene is TRBJ2-3, the V gene TRBV29-1; no reliable D call. Per the germline V gene, CDR1 is SQVTM and CDR2 is ANQGSEA. V gave up 6 bases and J gave up 0 bases, with 1 base separating them. The length of the CDR3 is 10 residues. In nucleotides, the CDR3 is TGCAGCGTGAGCACAGATACGCAGTATTTT. Amino acid sequence: CSVSTDTQYF.

To note about this clonotype: Sequence at one end of the junction differs from germline and may be a read error. V gene TRBV7-9 combines with J gene TRBJ1-2, with a weak D call TRBD1 (5 bases). This CDR3 contains 11 residues. Germline V gene lookup returns CDR1 SEHNR and CDR2 FQNEAQ (reference sequence). CDR3 DNA: TGTGCCAGCAGCTTAGATGGCAGGGCCAACTTC. This encodes CASSLDGRANF.

This clonotype has a handful of counts. V gene TRBV11-2 combines with J gene TRBJ1-4; D possibly corresponds to TRBD1 (5 bases). V dropped 5 bases and J dropped 7 bases, with 11 bases sitting between them. The CDR3 is 13 amino acids. Germline loops: CDR1 SGHAT, CDR2 FQNNGV. The CDR3 spells CASSLDGGEKLFF. CDR3 nucleotides: TGTGCCAGCAGCCTGGACGGGGGTGAAAAACTGTTTTTT.

The chain joins TRBV20-1 to TRBJ2-3, with 9 bases fitting TRBD1. From germline, CDR1 is DFQATT and CDR2 SNEGSKA (reference sequence). Germline trimming cut 8 bases from V and 1 base from J; bases unmatched to any gene: 7. The CDR3 extends over 14 amino acids. CDR3 bases: TGCAGTCATGAGGGACAGGGCGGCACAGATACGCAGTATTTT. This encodes CSHEGQGGTDTQYF.

Only a few counts were recorded for this clonotype. CDR3 bases: TGTGCCAGCAGCTTAGATCGGGGGGCGCAAGCTTTCTTT. It encodes CASSLDRGAQAFF. The chain joins TRBV11-2 to TRBJ1-1; tentative D call: TRBD1 (6 bases). The CDR3 runs 13 residues. Per germline, CDR1 SGHAT and CDR2 FQNNGV. V was shortened by 0 bases and J by 9 bases, with 11 bases between the two germline ends.